Sequencing of this T cell receptor beta chain was carried out in a study of blood T cell repertoires in COVID-19. Study-wide background: The origin of the acute and convalescent COVID-19 samples was the United States, Italy and Spain.

There are a few counts of this clone. The CDR3 has 15 residues. Per germline, CDR1 GTSNPN and CDR2 SVGIG (reference sequence). J lost 8 bases, V lost 4 bases, and 10 bases had no gene match. This table comes from immunoSEQ multiplex PCR, and its TCRdb copy is limited to in-frame clones, with some not included. The sample has 250,000 to 300,000 clones; about 89% are singletons. Sequencing input: PBMCs or T cells enriched from blood (not recorded which). This sequence joins TRBV30 and TRBJ2-1; 11 bases fit TRBD2. This TCR was sampled from a man aged 35-49 years who had recovered from COVID-19. The CDR3, as DNA: TGTGCCTGGACCGTAGCGGGGGGGATTGTGGATGAGCAGTTCTTC. It codes for CAWTVAGGIVDEQFF.